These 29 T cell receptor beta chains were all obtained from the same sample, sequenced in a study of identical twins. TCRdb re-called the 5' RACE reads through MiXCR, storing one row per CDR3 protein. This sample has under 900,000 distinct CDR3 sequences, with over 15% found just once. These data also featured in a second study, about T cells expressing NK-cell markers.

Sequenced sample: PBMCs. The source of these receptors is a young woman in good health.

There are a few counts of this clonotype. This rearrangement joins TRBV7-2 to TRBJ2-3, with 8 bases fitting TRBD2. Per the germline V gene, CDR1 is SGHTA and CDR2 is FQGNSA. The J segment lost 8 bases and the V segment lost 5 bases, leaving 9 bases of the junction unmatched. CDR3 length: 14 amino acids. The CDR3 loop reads CASSADIAGGTQYF. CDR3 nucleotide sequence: TGTGCCAGCAGCGCCGACATCGCGGGGGGTACGCAGTATTTT. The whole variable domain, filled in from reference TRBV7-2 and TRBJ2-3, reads GAGVSQSPSNKVTEKGKDVELRCDPISGHTALYWYRQSLGQGLEFLIYFQGNSAPDKSGLPSDRFSAERTGGSVSTLTIQRTQQEDSAVYLCASSADIAGGTQYFGPGTRLTVL.

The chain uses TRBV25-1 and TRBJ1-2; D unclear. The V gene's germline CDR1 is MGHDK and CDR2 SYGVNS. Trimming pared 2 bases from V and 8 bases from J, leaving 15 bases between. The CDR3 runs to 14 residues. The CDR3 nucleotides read TGTGCCAGCAGTGAAAGGACGGCTACTAGGGGCTACACCTTC. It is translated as CASSERTATRGYTF.

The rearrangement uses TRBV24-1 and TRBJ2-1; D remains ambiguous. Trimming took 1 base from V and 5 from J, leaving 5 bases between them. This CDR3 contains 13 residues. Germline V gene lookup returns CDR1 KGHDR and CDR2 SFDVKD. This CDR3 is CATSDLFDNEQFF. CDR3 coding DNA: TGTGCCACCAGTGATTTATTCGACAATGAGCAGTTCTTC.

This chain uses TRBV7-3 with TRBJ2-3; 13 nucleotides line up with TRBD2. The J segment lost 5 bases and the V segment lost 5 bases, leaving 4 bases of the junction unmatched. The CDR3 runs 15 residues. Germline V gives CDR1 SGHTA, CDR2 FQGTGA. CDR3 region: CASSPTSGGRDTQYF. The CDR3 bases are TGTGCCAGCAGCCCGACTAGCGGGGGGCGAGATACGCAGTATTTT.

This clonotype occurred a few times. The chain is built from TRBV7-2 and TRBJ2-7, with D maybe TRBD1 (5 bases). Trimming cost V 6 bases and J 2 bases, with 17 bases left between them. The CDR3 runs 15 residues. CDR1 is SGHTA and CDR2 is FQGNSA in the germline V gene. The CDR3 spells CASRVQVTSTYEQYF. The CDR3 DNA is TGTGCCAGCAGGGTACAGGTCACCTCTACCTACGAGCAGTACTTC.

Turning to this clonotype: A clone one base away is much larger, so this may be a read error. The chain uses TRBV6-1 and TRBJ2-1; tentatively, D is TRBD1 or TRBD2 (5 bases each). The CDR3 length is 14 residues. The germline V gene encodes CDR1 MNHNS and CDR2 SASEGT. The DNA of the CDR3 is TGTTCCAGCACCACCGGGACGTGGGAGTATGAGCAGTTCTTC. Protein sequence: CSSTTGTWEYEQFF.

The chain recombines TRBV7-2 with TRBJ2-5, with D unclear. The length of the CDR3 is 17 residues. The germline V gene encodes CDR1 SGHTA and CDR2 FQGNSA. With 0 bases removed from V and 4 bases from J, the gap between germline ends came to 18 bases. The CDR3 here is CASSLALGFGWGETQYF. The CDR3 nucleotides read TGTGCCAGCAGCTTAGCGCTGGGATTCGGCTGGGGAGAGACCCAGTACTTC.

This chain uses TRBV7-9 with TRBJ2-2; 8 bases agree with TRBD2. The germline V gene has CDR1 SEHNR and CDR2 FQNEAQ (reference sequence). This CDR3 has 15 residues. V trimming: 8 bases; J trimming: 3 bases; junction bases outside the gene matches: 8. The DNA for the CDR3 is TGTGCCAGCCTACCGGGACTAGTCGACACCGGGGAGCTGTTTTTT. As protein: CASLPGLVDTGELFF.

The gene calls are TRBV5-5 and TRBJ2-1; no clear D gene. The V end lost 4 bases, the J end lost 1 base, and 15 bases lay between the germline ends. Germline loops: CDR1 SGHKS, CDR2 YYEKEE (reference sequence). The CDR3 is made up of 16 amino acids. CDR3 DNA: TGTGCCAGCAGCGCCGGACCACAGCCTTCCTACAATGAGCAGTTCTTC. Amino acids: CASSAGPQPSYNEQFF.

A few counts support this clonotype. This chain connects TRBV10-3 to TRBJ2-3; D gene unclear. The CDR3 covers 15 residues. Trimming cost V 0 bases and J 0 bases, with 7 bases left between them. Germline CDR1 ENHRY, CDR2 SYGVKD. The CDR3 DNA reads TGTGCCATCAGTGAGTCGATAACCAGCACAGATACGCAGTATTTT. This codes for CAISESITSTDTQYF.

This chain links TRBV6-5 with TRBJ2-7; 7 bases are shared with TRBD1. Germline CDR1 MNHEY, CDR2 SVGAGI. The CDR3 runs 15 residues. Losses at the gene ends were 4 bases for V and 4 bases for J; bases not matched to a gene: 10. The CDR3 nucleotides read TGTGCCAGCAGTTCCTCGACAGGGTTAGCTTACGAGCAGTACTTC. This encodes CASSSSTGLAYEQYF.

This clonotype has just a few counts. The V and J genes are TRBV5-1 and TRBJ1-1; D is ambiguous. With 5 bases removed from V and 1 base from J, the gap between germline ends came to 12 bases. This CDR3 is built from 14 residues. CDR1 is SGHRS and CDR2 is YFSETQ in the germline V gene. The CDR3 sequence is CASSYDAGNTEAFF. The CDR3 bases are TGCGCCAGCAGTTACGACGCGGGGAACACTGAAGCTTTCTTT.

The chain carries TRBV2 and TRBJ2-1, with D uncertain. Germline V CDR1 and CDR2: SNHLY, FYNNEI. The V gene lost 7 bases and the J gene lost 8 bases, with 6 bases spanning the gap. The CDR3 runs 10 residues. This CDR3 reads CASKGYEQFF. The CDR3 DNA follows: TGTGCCAGCAAAGGCTATGAGCAGTTCTTC.

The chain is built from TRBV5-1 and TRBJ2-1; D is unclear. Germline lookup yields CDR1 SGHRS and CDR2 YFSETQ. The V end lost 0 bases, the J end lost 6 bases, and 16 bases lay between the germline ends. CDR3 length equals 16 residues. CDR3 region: CASSLAQATPGNEQFF. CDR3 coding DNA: TGCGCCAGCAGCTTGGCGCAGGCCACGCCGGGCAATGAGCAGTTCTTC.

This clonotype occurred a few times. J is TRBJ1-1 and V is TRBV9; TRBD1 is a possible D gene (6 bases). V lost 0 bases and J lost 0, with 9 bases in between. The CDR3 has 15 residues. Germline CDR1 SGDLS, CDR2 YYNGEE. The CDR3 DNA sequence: TGTGCCAGCAGCGTAGAAGGGACATTGAACACTGAAGCTTTCTTT. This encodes CASSVEGTLNTEAFF.

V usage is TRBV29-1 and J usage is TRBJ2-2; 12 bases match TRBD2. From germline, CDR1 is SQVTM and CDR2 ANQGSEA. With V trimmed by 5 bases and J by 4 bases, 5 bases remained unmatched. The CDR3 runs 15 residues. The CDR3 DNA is TGCAGCGTTTCCCCTAGCGGGAGGGCCACCGGGGAGCTGTTTTTT. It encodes CSVSPSGRATGELFF.

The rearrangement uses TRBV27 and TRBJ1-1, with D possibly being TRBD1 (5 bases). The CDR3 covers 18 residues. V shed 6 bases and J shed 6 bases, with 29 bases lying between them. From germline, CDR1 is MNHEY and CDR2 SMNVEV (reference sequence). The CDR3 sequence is CASSHPRNSQGWRAEAFF. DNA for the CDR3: TGTGCCAGCAGCCACCCTCGTAATAGTCAGGGTTGGCGCGCTGAAGCTTTCTTT.

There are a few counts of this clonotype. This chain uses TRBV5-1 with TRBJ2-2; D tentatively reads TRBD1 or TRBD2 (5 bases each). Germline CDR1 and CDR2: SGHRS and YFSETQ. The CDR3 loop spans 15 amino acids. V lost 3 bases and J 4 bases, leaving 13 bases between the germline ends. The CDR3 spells CASSSQRGPTGELFF. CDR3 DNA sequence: TGCGCCAGCAGCTCCCAACGGGGCCCCACCGGGGAGCTGTTTTTT. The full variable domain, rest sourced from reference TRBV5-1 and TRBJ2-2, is KAGVTQTPRYLIKTRGQQVTLSCSPISGHRSVSWYQQTPGQGLQFLFEYFSETQRNKGNFPGRFSGRQFSNSRSEMNVSTLELGDSALYLCASSSQRGPTGELFFGEGSRLTVL.

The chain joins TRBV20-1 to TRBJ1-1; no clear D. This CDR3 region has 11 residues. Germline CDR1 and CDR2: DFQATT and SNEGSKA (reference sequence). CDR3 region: CSAPEGTEAFF. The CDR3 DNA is TGCAGCGCCCCCGAGGGCACTGAAGCTTTCTTT.

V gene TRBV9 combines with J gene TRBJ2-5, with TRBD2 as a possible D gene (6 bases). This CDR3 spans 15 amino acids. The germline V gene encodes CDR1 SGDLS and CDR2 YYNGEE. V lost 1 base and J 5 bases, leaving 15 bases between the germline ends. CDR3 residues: CASSVWGTPDETQYF. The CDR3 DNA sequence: TGTGCCAGCAGCGTATGGGGGACTCCAGACGAGACCCAGTACTTC.

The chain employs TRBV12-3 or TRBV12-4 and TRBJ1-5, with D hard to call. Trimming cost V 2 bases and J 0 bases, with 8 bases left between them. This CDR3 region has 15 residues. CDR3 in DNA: TGTGCCAGCAGTTTAATGGCCGATAGCAATCAGCCCCAGCATTTT. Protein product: CASSLMADSNQPQHF.

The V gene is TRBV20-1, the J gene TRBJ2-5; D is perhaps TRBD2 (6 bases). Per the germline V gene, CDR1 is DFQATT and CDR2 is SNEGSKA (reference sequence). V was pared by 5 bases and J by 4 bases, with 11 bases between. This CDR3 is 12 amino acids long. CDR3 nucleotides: TGCAGTGCTCAGTGGGGAGGAGAGACCCAGTACTTC. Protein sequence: CSAQWGGETQYF.

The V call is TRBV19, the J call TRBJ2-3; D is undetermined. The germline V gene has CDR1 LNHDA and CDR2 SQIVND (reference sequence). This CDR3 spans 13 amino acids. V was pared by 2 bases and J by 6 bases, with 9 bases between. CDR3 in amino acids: CASSIRWTDTQYF. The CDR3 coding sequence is TGTGCCAGTAGTATACGGTGGACGGATACGCAGTATTTT. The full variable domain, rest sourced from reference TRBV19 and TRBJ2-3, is DGGITQSPKYLFRKEGQNVTLSCEQNLNHDAMYWYRQDPGQGLRLIYYSQIVNDFQKGDIAEGYSVSREKKESFPLTVTSAQKNPTAFYLCASSIRWTDTQYFGPGTRLTVL.

The CDR3 here is CASSPGTTEYYEQYF. CDR3 in DNA: TGTGCCAGCAGCCCGGGGACAACCGAATACTACGAGCAGTACTTC. The chain is built from TRBV28 and TRBJ2-7; a weak D match, TRBD1 (6 bases). The CDR3 consists of 15 residues. Between the trimmed V and J ends, which lost 6 bases and 3 bases, there was a span of 18 bases. Germline V gene lookup returns CDR1 MDHEN and CDR2 SYDVKM.

CDR3 coding DNA: TGTGCCATCAGTGAGTCAGGGACCCGGGGGCCCTACGAGCAGTACTTC. Encoded protein: CAISESGTRGPYEQYF. The chain links TRBV10-3 to TRBJ2-7; D might be TRBD1 or TRBD2, each matching 6 bases. The germline gives CDR1 ENHRY, CDR2 SYGVKD. Trimming removed 0 bases from V and 2 bases from J, with 14 bases in between. The length of the CDR3 is 16 residues.

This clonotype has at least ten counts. The CDR3 reads CSARQGKTYGYTF. Written as DNA, the CDR3 is TGCAGCGCTCGACAGGGGAAGACCTATGGCTACACCTTC. V is TRBV29-1 and J is TRBJ1-2; 8 bases line up with TRBD1. Germline V CDR1 and CDR2: SQVTM, ANQGSEA. V shed 7 bases and J 4 bases; nucleotides not matched to a gene: 8. The CDR3 spans 13 residues.

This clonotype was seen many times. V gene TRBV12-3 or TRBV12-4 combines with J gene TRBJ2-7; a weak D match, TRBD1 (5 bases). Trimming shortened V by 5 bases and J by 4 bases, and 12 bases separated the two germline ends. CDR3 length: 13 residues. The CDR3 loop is CASSLLGAYEQYF. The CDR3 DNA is TGTGCCAGCAGTCTGCTAGGGGCGTACGAGCAGTACTTC.

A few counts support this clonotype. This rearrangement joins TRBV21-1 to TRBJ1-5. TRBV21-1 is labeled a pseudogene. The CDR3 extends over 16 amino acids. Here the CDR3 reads CASSPRKDIYNQPQHF. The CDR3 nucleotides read TGTGCCAGCAGCCCGCGGAAGGACATCTATAATCAGCCCCAGCATTTT.

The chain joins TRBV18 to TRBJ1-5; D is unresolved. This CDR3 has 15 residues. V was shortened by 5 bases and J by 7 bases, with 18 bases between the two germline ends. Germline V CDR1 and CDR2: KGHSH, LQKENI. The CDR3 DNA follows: TGTGCCAGCTCATCCACTCCAAGGACTGAACAGCCCCAGCATTTT. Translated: CASSSTPRTEQPQHF.